The 18 T cell receptor beta chains listed next were all sequenced from one sample in a study of T cell responses to AZD1222 COVID-19 vaccine. The data were produced by immunoSEQ multiplex PCR, yet TCRdb's version contains in-frame clones alone and is incomplete. The sample lists 95,000 to 150,000 clones; about 92% were seen once. The sequencing here drew on peripheral blood, taken 28 days after the second AZD1222 dose. The receptors derive from an adult who received the AZD1222 COVID-19 vaccine.

The chain uses TRBV9 and TRBJ2-1; 10 bases map to TRBD2. CDR3 length: 17 amino acids. The germline gives CDR1 SGDLS, CDR2 YYNGEE. Trimming removed 6 bases from V and 5 bases from J; junction bases left unmatched: 14. The CDR3, as DNA: TGTGCCAGCACGGACCTCAAACTAGCGGGGCCACACAATGAGCAGTTCTTC. As protein: CASTDLKLAGPHNEQFF. Looking up the rest from reference TRBV9 and TRBJ2-1 gives the full variable domain: DSGVTQTPKHLITATGQRVTLRCSPRSGDLSVYWYQQSLDQGLQFLIQYYNGEERAKGNILERFSAQQFPDLHSELNLSSLELGDSALYFCASTDLKLAGPHNEQFFGPGTRLTVL.

The chain joins TRBV10-3 to TRBJ2-5; 8 bases align to TRBD2. The CDR3 runs 16 residues. The trim removed 2 bases at V and 5 bases at J, leaving 10 bases unmatched. Germline V gene lookup returns CDR1 ENHRY and CDR2 SYGVKD. The CDR3 protein is CAISERGGELRETQYF. In DNA form, the CDR3 reads TGTGCCATCAGTGAGCGGGGGGGCGAGTTACGGGAGACCCAGTACTTC.

This clone was seen just once. The chain links TRBV5-8 to TRBJ1-3; a possible D gene is TRBD1 (5 bases). The length of the CDR3 is 15 residues. Trimming left V 0 bases short and J 2 bases short, with 9 bases between. Germline V gene data show CDR1 as SGHTS and CDR2 as YDEGEE. As DNA, the CDR3 is TGTGCCAGCAGCTTGGTCGGCAGGGCTGGAAACACCATATATTTT. This sequence encodes CASSLVGRAGNTIYF.

The table lists this clone with a count of one. The chain combines TRBV27 with TRBJ2-5; perhaps TRBD1 as D (6 bases). Germline CDR1 is MNHEY and CDR2 is SMNVEV (reference sequence). The CDR3 is made up of 12 amino acids. V lost 6 bases and J lost 4, with 9 bases in between. DNA for the CDR3: TGTGCCAGCAGGACAGGAGGAGAGACCCAGTACTTC. Its translation is CASRTGGETQYF.

The chain joins TRBV19 to TRBJ2-7; 11 nucleotides line up with TRBD2. The junction had 0 bases not matched to a gene; V was cut back by 6 bases and J by 2 bases. Germline V lookup: CDR1 LNHDA, CDR2 SQIVND (reference sequence). This CDR3 has 13 residues. CDR3 sequence reads: CASRLAGAYEQYF. For the CDR3, the DNA is TGTGCCAGTAGACTAGCGGGAGCCTACGAGCAGTACTTC.

The rearrangement links TRBV6-2 or TRBV6-3 to TRBJ1-2; TRBD1 aligns across 11 bases. CDR1 is MNHEY and CDR2 is SVGEGT in the germline V gene. Germline trimming cut 0 bases from V and 7 bases from J; bases unmatched to any gene: 4. This CDR3 has 15 amino acids. Here the CDR3 reads CASSYSRGTGGGYTF. CDR3 bases: TGTGCCAGCAGTTACTCGAGAGGGACAGGGGGTGGCTACACCTTC.

V and J are TRBV29-1 and TRBJ1-2; 9 bases align to TRBD1. J was trimmed by 5 bases and V by 6 bases; bases with no gene match: 1. From germline, CDR1 is SQVTM and CDR2 ANQGSEA. The CDR3 runs 11 residues. CDR3 sequence reads: CSVGTGYGYTF. In DNA form, the CDR3 reads TGCAGCGTCGGGACAGGGTATGGCTACACCTTC.

The chain carries TRBV3-1 (or the pseudogene TRBV3-2) and TRBJ1-2, with D maybe TRBD1 (5 bases). Germline CDR1 is LGHDT and CDR2 is YNNKEL (reference sequence). The CDR3 length is 17 residues. Trimming shortened V by 1 base and J by 3 bases, and 18 bases separated the two germline ends. In DNA form, the CDR3 reads TGTGCCAGCAGCCAAGTCGGGGCTGCTGTGGGGGACTATGGCTACACCTTC. As protein: CASSQVGAAVGDYGYTF.

This rearrangement joins TRBV7-9 to TRBJ2-5; 7 nucleotides align to TRBD1. Germline V gene data show CDR1 as SEHNR and CDR2 as FQNEAQ (reference sequence). V shed 1 base, J shed 3 bases, and the junction held 5 bases outside the gene matches. The CDR3 totals 15 residues. CDR3 nucleotides: TGTGCCAGCAGCTTAGGCCCAACAGGGGAAGAGACCCAGTACTTC. Protein sequence: CASSLGPTGEETQYF.

The rearrangement uses TRBV7-9 and TRBJ2-2; 7 bases match TRBD1. CDR1 and CDR2 from the germline V gene are SEHNR and FQNEAQ (reference sequence). The CDR3 extends over 15 amino acids. Trimming removed 5 bases from V and 4 bases from J; junction bases left unmatched: 7. The CDR3 loop is CASSQGQVRTGELFF. CDR3 nucleotides: TGTGCCAGCAGCCAAGGACAGGTTCGCACCGGGGAGCTGTTTTTT.

This clone was seen a handful of times. This sequence joins TRBV4-3 and TRBJ1-2; D gene uncertain. Germline V CDR1 and CDR2: LGHNA, YSLEER. Trimming removed 1 base from V and 8 bases from J, with 8 bases in between. There are 12 residues in the CDR3. The CDR3 spells CASSQATGGYTF. Here the CDR3 DNA reads TGCGCCAGCAGCCAAGCAACGGGGGGCTACACCTTC.

The count of this clone is one. The genes are TRBV7-8 and TRBJ2-5; D may be TRBD1 (6 bases). Germline loops: CDR1 SGHVS, CDR2 FQNEAQ. The CDR3 runs 19 residues. The V end was cut by 1 base, the J end by 2 bases, with 23 bases between. CDR3 sequence (DNA): TGTGCCAGCAGCTTAGAAGAAGGGTTCGGACAGTCCCTTCAAGAGACCCAGTACTTC. It yields the protein CASSLEEGFGQSLQETQYF.

This chain links TRBV19 with TRBJ1-5, with a weak D call TRBD1 (5 bases). The V gene's germline CDR1 is LNHDA and CDR2 SQIVND (reference sequence). V dropped 1 base and J dropped 4 bases, with 5 bases sitting between them. This CDR3 has 13 residues. The CDR3 bases are TGTGCCAGTAGTATAGGACAGAATCAGCCCCAGCATTTT. Amino acids: CASSIGQNQPQHF.

The rearrangement uses TRBV29-1 and TRBJ2-3; 7 nucleotides agree with TRBD2. CDR1 is SQVTM, CDR2 ANQGSEA, per germline. The CDR3 spans 14 residues. Trimming removed 4 bases from V and 6 bases from J; junction bases left unmatched: 10. CDR3 in amino acids: CSVVGGGLPDTQYF. The CDR3, as DNA: TGCAGCGTTGTCGGGGGAGGGCTCCCGGATACGCAGTATTTT.

The chain is built from TRBV18 and TRBJ1-4; a weak D match, TRBD1 (5 bases). The V gene lost 3 bases and the J gene lost 7 bases, with 15 bases spanning the gap. The CDR3 runs to 15 residues. Germline V lookup: CDR1 KGHSH, CDR2 LQKENI. This CDR3 is CASSPQGASSEKLFF. The CDR3 DNA reads as TGTGCCAGCTCACCCCAAGGGGCCTCTAGTGAAAAACTGTTTTTT. The whole variable domain, remainder taken from reference TRBV18 and TRBJ1-4, is NAGVMQNPRHLVRRRGQEARLRCSPMKGHSHVYWYRQLPEEGLKFMVYLQKENIIDESGMPKERFSAEFPKEGPSILRIQQVVRGDSAAYFCASSPQGASSEKLFFGSGTQLSVL.

The chain uses TRBV10-3 and TRBJ2-7, with 8 bases matching TRBD2. The trim removed 7 bases at V and 3 bases at J, leaving 11 bases unmatched. This CDR3 is 15 amino acids long. Germline assignment: CDR1 ENHRY and CDR2 SYGVKD. For the CDR3, the DNA is TGTGCCATCATGAGGGGGAGCGGGAGCTACTACGAGCAGTACTTC. Its protein is CAIMRGSGSYYEQYF.

This chain links TRBV6-1 with TRBJ1-5; no clear D gene. The V end was cut by 1 base, the J end by 6 bases, with 10 bases between. The germline V gene has CDR1 MNHNS and CDR2 SASEGT. This CDR3 has 14 residues. The CDR3 here is CASSEVGGSQPQHF. CDR3 sequence (DNA): TGTGCCAGCAGTGAAGTTGGAGGAAGTCAGCCCCAGCATTTT.

This chain connects TRBV12-5 to TRBJ2-3; no reliable D call. V was pared by 11 bases and J by 4 bases, with 10 bases between. There are 11 residues in the CDR3. The germline gives CDR1 LGHNT, CDR2 FRNRAP. As DNA, the CDR3 is TGTGCTGTCGTTCGGGCAGATACGCAGTATTTT. It yields the protein CAVVRADTQYF.